What follows is one T cell receptor (beta chain) and its context. What it binds is not known. This specimen comes from a study of cytomegalovirus exposure and HLA in healthy donors. Study findings and constraints: Trimming of TCR beta V- and J-genes showed a link, identified in a later analysis, to a missense DCLRE1C variant. Later, an analysis showed that TCR beta chains associated with HLA were more clonally expanded than others that were equally common. With further analysis later on, most CMV-associated TCR beta chains appeared HLA-restricted. Most TCR sequences showed up rarely, but some public TCRs showed up in many donors.

13 Jbeta primers and 60 Vbeta primers were used for the PCR. Method: immunoSEQ multiplex PCR; TCRdb's copy keeps in-frame clones and lacks some. The top ten hold more than 0.95% of the sample, which has under 150,000 clones, around 82% seen once. CDR1 MNHEY and CDR2 SMNVEV come from the germline V gene (reference sequence). The CDR3 spans 15 residues. V lost 6 bases to trimming and J lost 4 bases; unmatched junction nucleotides: 7. The clonotype originates from a man aged 50 to 59 in good health and CMV-seronegative. V and J are TRBV27 and TRBJ2-2; 8 bases line up with TRBD1. Sequenced input: PBMCs. CDR3 sequence: CASSRQGLPTGELFF. CDR3 in DNA: TGTGCCAGCAGCCGACAGGGGCTACCCACCGGGGAGCTGTTTTTT.